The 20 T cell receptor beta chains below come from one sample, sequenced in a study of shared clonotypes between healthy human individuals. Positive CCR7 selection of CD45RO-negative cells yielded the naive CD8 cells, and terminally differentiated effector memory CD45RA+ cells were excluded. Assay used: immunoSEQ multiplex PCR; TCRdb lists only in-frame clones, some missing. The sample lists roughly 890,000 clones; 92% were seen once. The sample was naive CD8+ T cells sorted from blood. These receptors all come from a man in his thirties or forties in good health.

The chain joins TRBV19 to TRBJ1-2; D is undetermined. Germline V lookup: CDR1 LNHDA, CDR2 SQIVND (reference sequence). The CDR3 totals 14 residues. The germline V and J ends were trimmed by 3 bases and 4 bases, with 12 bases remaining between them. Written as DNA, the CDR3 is TGTGCCAGTAGTATCATAGACGGATTCTATGGCTACACCTTC. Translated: CASSIIDGFYGYTF.

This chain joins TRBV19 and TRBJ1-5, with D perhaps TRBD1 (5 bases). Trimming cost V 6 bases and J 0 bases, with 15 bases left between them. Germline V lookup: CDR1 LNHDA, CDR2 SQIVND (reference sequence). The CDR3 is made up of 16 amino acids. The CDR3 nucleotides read TGTGCCAGTAGCGCTGAACAGGAAAATAGCAATCAGCCCCAGCATTTT. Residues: CASSAEQENSNQPQHF.

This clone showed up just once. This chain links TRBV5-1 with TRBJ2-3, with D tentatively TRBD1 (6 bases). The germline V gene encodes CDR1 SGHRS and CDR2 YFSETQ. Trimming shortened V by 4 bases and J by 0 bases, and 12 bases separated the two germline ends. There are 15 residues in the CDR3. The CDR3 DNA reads TGCGCCAGCAGCCAGGGGTTTTCTAGCACAGATACGCAGTATTTT. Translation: CASSQGFSSTDTQYF.

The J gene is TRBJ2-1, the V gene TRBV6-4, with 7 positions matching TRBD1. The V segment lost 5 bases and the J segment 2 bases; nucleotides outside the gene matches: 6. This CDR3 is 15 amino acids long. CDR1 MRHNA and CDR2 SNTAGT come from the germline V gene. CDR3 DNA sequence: TGTGCCAGCAGTCAGACAGGGCTGCCCTACAATGAGCAGTTCTTC. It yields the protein CASSQTGLPYNEQFF.

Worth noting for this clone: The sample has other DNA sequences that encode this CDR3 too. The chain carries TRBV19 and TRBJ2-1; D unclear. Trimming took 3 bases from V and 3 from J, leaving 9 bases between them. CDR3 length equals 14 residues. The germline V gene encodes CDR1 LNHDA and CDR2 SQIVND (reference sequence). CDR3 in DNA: TGTGCCAGTAGTATCTCGGCAGGCTACAATGAGCAGTTCTTC. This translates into CASSISAGYNEQFF. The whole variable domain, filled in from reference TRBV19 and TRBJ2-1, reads DGGITQSPKYLFRKEGQNVTLSCEQNLNHDAMYWYRQDPGQGLRLIYYSQIVNDFQKGDIAEGYSVSREKKESFPLTVTSAQKNPTAFYLCASSISAGYNEQFFGPGTRLTVL.

The CDR3 DNA is TGTGCCAGCAGCCCTAGCGGGAGTAAGGATGAGCAGTTCTTC. Protein sequence: CASSPSGSKDEQFF. The chain is built from TRBV14 and TRBJ2-1; 10 positions match TRBD2. There are 14 residues in the CDR3. J was trimmed by 8 bases and V by 4 bases; bases with no gene match: 5. The germline V gene encodes CDR1 SGHDN and CDR2 FVKESK.

CDR3 protein: CASSQEMRGLNEQFF. The DNA of the CDR3 is TGCGCCAGCAGCCAAGAAATGAGAGGGTTAAATGAGCAGTTCTTC. The rearrangement links TRBV4-3 to TRBJ2-1, with D perhaps TRBD2 (5 bases). Per germline, CDR1 LGHNA and CDR2 YSLEER. CDR3 size: 15 residues. The V gene lost 0 bases and the J gene lost 7 bases, with 13 bases spanning the gap.

CDR3 region: CASSLAGGATEAFF. CDR3 DNA sequence: TGTGCCAGCAGCTTAGCGGGGGGGGCGACTGAAGCTTTCTTT. The chain combines TRBV7-6 with TRBJ1-1; possibly TRBD1 for D (6 bases). V lost 0 bases and J 5 bases, leaving 10 bases between the germline ends. This CDR3 has 14 residues. Germline CDR1 and CDR2: SGHVS and FNYEAQ. Full variable domain (outside the CDR3, taken from reference TRBV7-6 and TRBJ1-1): GAGVSQSPRYKVTKRGQDVALRCDPISGHVSLYWYRQALGQGPEFLTYFNYEAQQDKSGLPNDRFSAERPEGSISTLTIQRTEQRDSAMYRCASSLAGGATEAFFGQGTRLTVV.

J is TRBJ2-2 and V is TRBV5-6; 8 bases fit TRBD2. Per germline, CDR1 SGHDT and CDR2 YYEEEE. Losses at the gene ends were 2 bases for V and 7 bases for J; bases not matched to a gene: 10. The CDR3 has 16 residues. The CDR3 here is CASSFGSGILVGELFF. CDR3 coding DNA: TGTGCCAGCAGCTTTGGTAGCGGGATATTAGTCGGGGAGCTGTTTTTT.

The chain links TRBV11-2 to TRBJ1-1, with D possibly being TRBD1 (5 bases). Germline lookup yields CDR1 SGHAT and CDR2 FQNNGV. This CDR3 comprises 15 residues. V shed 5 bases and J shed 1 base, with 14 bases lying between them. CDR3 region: CASSQTPGSNTEAFF. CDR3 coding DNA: TGTGCCAGCAGCCAAACTCCAGGGTCGAACACTGAAGCTTTCTTT.

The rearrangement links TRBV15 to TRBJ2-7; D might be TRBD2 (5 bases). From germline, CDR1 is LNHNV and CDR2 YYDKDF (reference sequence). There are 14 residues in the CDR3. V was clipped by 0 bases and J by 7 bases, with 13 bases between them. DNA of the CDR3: TGTGCCACCAGCAGAGATAAGGGAGTAGAAGAGCAGTACTTC. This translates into CATSRDKGVEEQYF.

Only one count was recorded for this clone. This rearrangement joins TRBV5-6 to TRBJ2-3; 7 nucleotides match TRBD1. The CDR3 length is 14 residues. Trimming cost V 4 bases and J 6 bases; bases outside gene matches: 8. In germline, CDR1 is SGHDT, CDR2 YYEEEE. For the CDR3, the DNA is TGTGCCAGCAGCCGGGACAGCGCACGGGATACGCAGTATTTT. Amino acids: CASSRDSARDTQYF.

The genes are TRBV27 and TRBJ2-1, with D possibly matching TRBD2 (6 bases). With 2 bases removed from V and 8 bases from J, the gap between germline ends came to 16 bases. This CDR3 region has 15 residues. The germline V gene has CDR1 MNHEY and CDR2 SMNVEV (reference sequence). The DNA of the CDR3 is TGTGCCAGCAGTTTAAAGGGAGGCTTAGTCGATGAGCAGTTCTTC. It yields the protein CASSLKGGLVDEQFF.

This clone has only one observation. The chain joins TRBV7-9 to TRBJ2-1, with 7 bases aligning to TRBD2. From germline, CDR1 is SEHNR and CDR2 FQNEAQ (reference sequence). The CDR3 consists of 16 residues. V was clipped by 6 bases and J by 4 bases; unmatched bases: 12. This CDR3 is CASRKRRLAEYNEQFF. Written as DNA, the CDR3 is TGTGCCAGCAGGAAACGGCGGCTAGCGGAATACAATGAGCAGTTCTTC.

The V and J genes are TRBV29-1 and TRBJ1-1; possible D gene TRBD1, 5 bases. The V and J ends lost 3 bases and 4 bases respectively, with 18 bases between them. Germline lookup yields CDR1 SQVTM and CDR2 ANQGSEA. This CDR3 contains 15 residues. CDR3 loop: CSVDVGEWGSTEAFF. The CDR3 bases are TGCAGCGTTGACGTAGGCGAATGGGGGAGCACTGAAGCTTTCTTT.

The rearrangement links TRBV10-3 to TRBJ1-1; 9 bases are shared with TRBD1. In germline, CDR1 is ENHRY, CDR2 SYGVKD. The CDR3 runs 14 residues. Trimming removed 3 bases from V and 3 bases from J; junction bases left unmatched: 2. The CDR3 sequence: CAISDGQGYTEAFF. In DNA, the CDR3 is TGTGCCATCAGTGATGGACAGGGGTACACTGAAGCTTTCTTT.

The CDR3 nucleotides read TGTGCCAGCAGTTTTCCCCCGGTAGGGACAGATACGCAGTATTTT. Its protein is CASSFPPVGTDTQYF. The J gene is TRBJ2-3, the V gene TRBV7-9; no clear D. This CDR3 spans 15 amino acids. V shed 6 bases and J shed 3 bases, with 16 bases lying between them. Per germline, CDR1 SEHNR and CDR2 FQNEAQ (reference sequence).

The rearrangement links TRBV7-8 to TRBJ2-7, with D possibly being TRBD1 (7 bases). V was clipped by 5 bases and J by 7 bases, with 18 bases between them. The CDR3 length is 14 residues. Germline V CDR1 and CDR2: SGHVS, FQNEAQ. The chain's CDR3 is CASSPRQGLREQYF. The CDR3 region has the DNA TGTGCCAGCAGCCCCAGACAGGGACTGAGAGAGCAGTACTTC.

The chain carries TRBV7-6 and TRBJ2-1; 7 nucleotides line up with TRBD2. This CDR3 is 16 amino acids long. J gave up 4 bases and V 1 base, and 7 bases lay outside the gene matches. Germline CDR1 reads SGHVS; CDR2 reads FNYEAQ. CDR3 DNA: TGTGCCAGCAGCTTAGGGGCTAGCGGAGAGTACAATGAGCAGTTCTTC. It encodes CASSLGASGEYNEQFF.

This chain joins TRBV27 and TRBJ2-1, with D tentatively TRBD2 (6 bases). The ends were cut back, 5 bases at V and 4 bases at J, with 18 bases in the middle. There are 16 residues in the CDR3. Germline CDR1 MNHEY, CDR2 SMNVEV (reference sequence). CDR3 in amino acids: CASSLSSGRSYNEQFF. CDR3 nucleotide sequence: TGTGCCAGCAGTCTCTCCAGTGGGAGGTCGTACAATGAGCAGTTCTTC.